The 30 T cell receptor beta chains listed next were all sequenced from one sample in a study of shared clonotypes between healthy human individuals. TCRdb's copy holds only in-frame clones and misses some; the assay was immunoSEQ multiplex PCR. Among fewer than 850,000 clones, 90% were seen once, and the ten largest hold around a third. Sample: memory CD8+ T cells from PBMCs. Described subset: CD45RO+ cells pooled with CCR7-negative TemRA cells. The receptors were gathered from a man in his late teens or twenties in good health. Some clones in this sample may be carry-over from other donors' samples.

This chain connects TRBV5-1 to TRBJ2-7; the match to TRBD2 covers 7 bases. V was pared by 4 bases and J by 5 bases, with 9 bases of the junction left unmatched. The CDR3 loop spans 14 amino acids. The germline V gene encodes CDR1 SGHRS and CDR2 YFSETQ. Written as DNA, the CDR3 is TGCGCCAGCAGCCCCGGGGGGATTGGTGACGAGCAGTACTTC. Encoded protein: CASSPGGIGDEQYF. Full variable domain (missing parts from reference TRBV5-1 and TRBJ2-7): KAGVTQTPRYLIKTRGQQVTLSCSPISGHRSVSWYQQTPGQGLQFLFEYFSETQRNKGNFPGRFSGRQFSNSRSEMNVSTLELGDSALYLCASSPGGIGDEQYFGPGTRLTVT.

The chain couples TRBV27 to TRBJ2-7; TRBD2 is a possible D gene (6 bases). Trimming pared 2 bases from V and 2 bases from J, leaving 7 bases between. This CDR3 is 13 amino acids long. Germline values: CDR1 MNHEY, CDR2 SMNVEV (reference sequence). The DNA of the CDR3 is TGTGCCAGCAGTTTAAGACTAGCCTACGAGCAGTACTTC. Translation gives CASSLRLAYEQYF.

The chain links TRBV4-1 to TRBJ2-5, with 9 bases that match TRBD2. In germline, CDR1 is MGHRA, CDR2 YSYEKL. The CDR3 is 16 amino acids. The J segment lost 5 bases and the V segment lost 5 bases, leaving 12 bases of the junction unmatched. The CDR3 here is CASSTRLAAEDETQYF. The CDR3 region has the DNA TGCGCCAGCAGCACTCGACTAGCGGCAGAGGACGAGACCCAGTACTTC.

As DNA, the CDR3 is TGTGCCAGCAGCCCGGAGGGAGGGAACACCGGGGAGCTGTTTTTT. Protein product: CASSPEGGNTGELFF. J is TRBJ2-2 and V is TRBV7-8; tentative D call: TRBD2 (6 bases). Germline assignment: CDR1 SGHVS and CDR2 FQNEAQ. V dropped 5 bases and J dropped 1 base, with 11 bases sitting between them. The CDR3 is 15 amino acids.

This clone came up once. This sequence joins TRBV4-2 and TRBJ1-4; the match to TRBD1 covers 10 bases. With V trimmed by 4 bases and J by 8 bases, 4 bases remained unmatched. Per the germline V gene, CDR1 is LGHNA and CDR2 is YNFKEQ. This CDR3 spans 14 amino acids. CDR3 coding DNA: TGTGCCAGCAGCCGGGGGACAGGGGACGAAAAACTGTTTTTT. Amino acids: CASSRGTGDEKLFF.

This rearrangement joins TRBV30 to TRBJ2-7; D not resolved. Trimming removed 2 bases from V and 6 bases from J, with 11 bases in between. CDR1 is GTSNPN, CDR2 SVGIG, per germline (reference sequence). The CDR3 covers 12 residues. The CDR3 DNA is TGTGCCTGGAGTCTGATGTTATCCGAGCAGTACTTC. The encoded protein is CAWSLMLSEQYF.

This clone was observed once. CDR3 in amino acids: CASSSDWEGRGVREQFF. DNA of the CDR3: TGTGCCAGCAGTTCTGATTGGGAGGGCCGAGGGGTACGTGAGCAGTTCTTC. V is TRBV28 and J is TRBJ2-1, with 7 bases identical to TRBD2. The J segment lost 9 bases and the V segment lost 4 bases, leaving 18 bases of the junction unmatched. The CDR3 spans 17 residues. The germline CDR1 and CDR2 sequences are MDHEN and SYDVKM. Full variable domain (rest looked up from reference TRBV28 and TRBJ2-1): DVKVTQSSRYLVKRTGEKVFLECVQDMDHENMFWYRQDPGLGLRLIYFSYDVKMKEKGDIPEGYSVSREKKERFSLILESASTNQTSMYLCASSSDWEGRGVREQFFGPGTRLTVL.

The J gene is TRBJ1-4, the V gene TRBV7-8, with 7 bases lining up with TRBD1. The CDR3 consists of 13 residues. CDR1 SGHVS and CDR2 FQNEAQ come from the germline V gene. Trimming removed 4 bases from V and 13 bases from J; junction bases left unmatched: 9. The CDR3 DNA sequence: TGTGCCAGCAGCTCAGCGGCGACAGGGACACTGTTTTTT. Translation gives CASSSAATGTLFF.

This sequence joins TRBV7-3 and TRBJ1-2; 8 positions agree with TRBD1. The length of the CDR3 is 13 residues. CDR1 and CDR2 from the germline V gene are SGHTA and FQGTGA. V shed 5 bases, J shed 7 bases, and the junction held 6 bases outside the gene matches. The DNA of the CDR3 is TGTGCCAGCAGCGAAGGGACAGGTGGTGGCTACACCTTC. Translation: CASSEGTGGGYTF.

A word on this clone: This specimen includes other DNA sequences encoding the same CDR3. The chain has TRBV6-5 and TRBJ2-2; D not resolved. The V gene's germline CDR1 is MNHEY and CDR2 SVGAGI. This CDR3 has 13 amino acids. Trimming took off 0 bases at V and 5 bases at J, with 4 bases between the two ends. This CDR3 is CASSYSATGELFF. The CDR3 DNA reads as TGTGCCAGCAGTTACTCGGCTACCGGGGAGCTGTTTTTT.

The CDR3 is CASSSPLGPYEQYF. CDR3 nucleotide sequence: TGTGCCAGCAGTTCCCCCCTCGGACCCTACGAGCAGTACTTC. This chain uses TRBV27 with TRBJ2-7; no firm D call. Germline loops: CDR1 MNHEY, CDR2 SMNVEV (reference sequence). This CDR3 has 14 amino acids. Trimming cost V 4 bases and J 2 bases, with 12 bases left between them.

This chain uses TRBV5-1 with TRBJ1-2; 11 nucleotides match TRBD1. The ends lost 2 bases at V and 1 base at J; junction bases unmatched: 4. The CDR3 has 16 residues. Germline loops: CDR1 SGHRS, CDR2 YFSETQ. CDR3 nucleotides: TGCGCCAGCAGCTTTCGGGACAGGGGGATTAACTATGGCTACACCTTC. Its protein product is CASSFRDRGINYGYTF.

This chain joins TRBV6-5 and TRBJ2-7, with D perhaps being TRBD1 or TRBD2 (6 bases each). CDR1 and CDR2 (germline): MNHEY, SVGAGI. V lost 7 bases to trimming and J lost 4 bases, with 14 bases between them. There are 13 residues in the CDR3. CDR3 in amino acids: CASTAGGGYEQYF. CDR3 DNA sequence: TGTGCCAGCACTGCTGGAGGGGGATACGAGCAGTACTTC.

This chain links TRBV10-2 with TRBJ2-7; TRBD1 might be the D (6 bases). The CDR3 has 14 amino acids. The ends were cut back, 2 bases at V and 3 bases at J, with 11 bases in the middle. From germline, CDR1 is WSHSY and CDR2 SAAADI. DNA for the CDR3: TGCGCCAGCAGTGAGCTGGACAGAGTCTACGAGCAGTACTTC. Translated: CASSELDRVYEQYF.

The chain combines TRBV4-1 with TRBJ1-2, with no clear D. In germline, CDR1 is MGHRA, CDR2 YSYEKL. The CDR3 totals 15 residues. The ends were cut back, 4 bases at V and 2 bases at J, with 14 bases in the middle. CDR3 DNA sequence: TGCGCCAGCAGCCCAGATGTAACGGGGAACTATGGCTACACCTTC. This translates into CASSPDVTGNYGYTF.

The CDR3 sequence: CAISESTLNTEAFF. The DNA for the CDR3 is TGTGCCATCAGTGAGTCGACCCTGAACACTGAAGCTTTCTTT. The rearrangement uses TRBV10-3 and TRBJ1-1; D unresolved. This CDR3 spans 14 amino acids. V gave up 0 bases and J gave up 0 bases, with 5 bases separating them. Germline V lookup: CDR1 ENHRY, CDR2 SYGVKD.

The chain has TRBV11-2 and TRBJ2-3; D possibly uses TRBD1 or TRBD2 (5 bases each). Germline values: CDR1 SGHAT, CDR2 FQNNGV. This CDR3 has 17 residues. The V end was cut by 0 bases, the J end by 0 bases, with 13 bases between. The CDR3 coding sequence is TGTGCCAGCAGCTTAGACCCCCGGGGCGGCAGCACAGATACGCAGTATTTT. Translating it yields CASSLDPRGGSTDTQYF.

The genes are TRBV28 and TRBJ2-7; a possible D gene is TRBD1 (6 bases). CDR1 and CDR2 from the germline V gene are MDHEN and SYDVKM. The CDR3 is made up of 15 amino acids. V lost 6 bases to trimming and J lost 5 bases, with 20 bases between them. The CDR3 is CASRVRTQGFNEQYF. DNA for the CDR3: TGTGCCAGCAGGGTCCGAACACAGGGTTTTAACGAGCAGTACTTC.

This chain joins TRBV6-1 and TRBJ1-6; D remains unclear. Germline CDR1 reads MNHNS; CDR2 reads SASEGT. V was shortened by 4 bases and J by 9 bases, with 10 bases between the two germline ends. This CDR3 region has 13 residues. This chain's CDR3 is CASSADGISPLHF. The CDR3 DNA is TGTGCCAGCAGTGCCGATGGGATTTCACCCCTCCACTTT.

The gene calls are TRBV6-6 and TRBJ1-2; the D is unclear. Germline CDR1 and CDR2: MNHNY and SVGAGI (reference sequence). Trimming left V 5 bases short and J 0 bases short, with 13 bases between. The CDR3 totals 15 residues. This CDR3 reads CASSDTRIPNYGYTF. The CDR3 nucleotides are TGTGCCAGCAGTGACACCCGAATACCTAACTATGGCTACACCTTC.

This clone appeared once. The DNA of the CDR3 is TGTGCCAGCACCACTATGGGGCTACCACATACGCAGTATTTT. This gives the protein CASTTMGLPHTQYF. The chain uses TRBV28 and TRBJ2-3; tentative D call: TRBD1 (5 bases). CDR1 and CDR2 (germline): MDHEN, SYDVKM. The CDR3 length is 14 residues. V shed 7 bases and J shed 7 bases, with 18 bases lying between them.

This chain joins TRBV7-2 and TRBJ2-1, with TRBD2 matching 8 bases. This CDR3 region has 17 residues. The V gene end was trimmed by 5 bases and the J gene end by 4 bases; junction bases not matched to a gene: 13. Germline CDR1 is SGHTA and CDR2 is FQGNSA. CDR3 DNA: TGTGCCAGCAGCCTTCGGGGCAGCGGGAGCGTTTACAATGAGCAGTTCTTC. As protein: CASSLRGSGSVYNEQFF. Looking up the rest from reference TRBV7-2 and TRBJ2-1 gives the full variable domain: GAGVSQSPSNKVTEKGKDVELRCDPISGHTALYWYRQSLGQGLEFLIYFQGNSAPDKSGLPSDRFSAERTGGSVSTLTIQRTQQEDSAVYLCASSLRGSGSVYNEQFFGPGTRLTVL.

This clone was observed many times. The gene calls are TRBV6-1 and TRBJ2-6; D unresolved. CDR1 is MNHNS, CDR2 SASEGT, per germline. V was pared by 5 bases and J by 4 bases, with 9 bases between. CDR3 length: 14 amino acids. The CDR3 region is CASSTLGGANVLTF. CDR3 in DNA: TGTGCCAGCAGTACTCTGGGAGGGGCCAACGTCCTGACTTTC.

The CDR3 nucleotides are TGTGCCAGCACCCAAGCCGGACAGGGAGGGACTGAAGCTTTCTTT. As protein: CASTQAGQGGTEAFF. The chain employs TRBV6-5 and TRBJ1-1, with 8 positions matching TRBD1. This CDR3 region has 15 residues. Unmatched junction bases numbered 12, after V lost 7 bases and J lost 5 bases. CDR1 is MNHEY and CDR2 is SVGAGI in the germline V gene.

V and J are TRBV2 and TRBJ2-2; D gene uncertain. The CDR3 has 12 amino acids. Trimming pared 3 bases from V and 8 bases from J, leaving 7 bases between. Germline loops: CDR1 SNHLY, CDR2 FYNNEI. CDR3 in amino acids: CASSEIRGELFF. The CDR3, as DNA: TGTGCCAGCAGTGAGATTCGAGGGGAGCTGTTTTTT.

This clone was counted a few times. The chain carries TRBV28 and TRBJ2-3; 8 nucleotides match TRBD2. The CDR3 sequence is 16 residues long. V dropped 5 bases and J dropped 3; count of bases not matched to a gene: 10. CDR1 MDHEN and CDR2 SYDVKM come from the germline V gene. CDR3 protein: CASSPRAGGPTDTQYF. The CDR3 DNA is TGTGCCAGCAGTCCCCGGGCGGGAGGACCGACAGATACGCAGTATTTT.

V gene TRBV9 combines with J gene TRBJ2-7; TRBD2 might be the D (6 bases). Germline values: CDR1 SGDLS, CDR2 YYNGEE. Trimming removed 6 bases at V and 0 bases at J, with 13 bases between. The CDR3 totals 14 residues. CDR3 region: CASNGGRSSYEQYF. DNA for the CDR3: TGTGCCAGCAATGGGGGGAGGAGCTCCTACGAGCAGTACTTC. Full variable domain (rest looked up from reference TRBV9 and TRBJ2-7): DSGVTQTPKHLITATGQRVTLRCSPRSGDLSVYWYQQSLDQGLQFLIQYYNGEERAKGNILERFSAQQFPDLHSELNLSSLELGDSALYFCASNGGRSSYEQYFGPGTRLTVT.

This clone was found a few times. The V gene is TRBV9, the J gene TRBJ2-1; D tentatively fits TRBD1 or TRBD2 (5 bases each). In germline, CDR1 is SGDLS, CDR2 YYNGEE. The V end lost 1 base, the J end lost 2 bases, and 10 bases lay between the germline ends. The CDR3 runs 15 residues. CDR3 sequence reads: CASSVFGAPYNEQFF. The CDR3, as DNA: TGTGCCAGCAGCGTATTCGGGGCCCCCTACAATGAGCAGTTCTTC.

The rearrangement uses TRBV11-2 and TRBJ2-1, with D possibly matching TRBD2 (6 bases). The V gene's germline CDR1 is SGHAT and CDR2 FQNNGV. With 5 bases removed from V and 2 bases from J, the gap between germline ends came to 16 bases. CDR3 length equals 16 residues. CDR3 protein: CASSRAGRATYNEQFF. CDR3 bases: TGTGCCAGCAGCCGGGCGGGGCGGGCGACCTACAATGAGCAGTTCTTC.

V gene TRBV29-1 combines with J gene TRBJ1-1; TRBD1 aligns across 12 bases. V was pared by 2 bases and J by 4 bases, with 8 bases of the junction left unmatched. The CDR3 extends over 16 amino acids. Germline V CDR1 and CDR2: SQVTM, ANQGSEA. CDR3 sequence: CSVETGQGAKGTEAFF. Here the CDR3 DNA reads TGCAGCGTTGAAACGGGACAGGGGGCGAAAGGCACTGAAGCTTTCTTT.